These T cell receptor beta chains were read from a single sample in a study of post-analysis software for immune sequencing data. A single record per CDR3 protein comes from TCRdb applying MiXCR to the PCR reads. Of about 810,000 distinct CDR3 sequences listed, about 53% are singletons. Sequenced material: blood. The receptors shown here come from a girl aged 10 to 17 with multiple sclerosis. The CDR3 runs from the conserved cysteine through the conserved F or W. The D gene is left open where the match is weak. The size field is filled for only some rows; it gives once, few, many or a size class.

clone_size	v_call	d_call	j_call	cdr3_aa	cdr3_nt
few	TRBV7-8	NA	TRBJ2-1	CASSSRGTKEQFF	TGTGCCAGCAGCTCAAGAGGGACAAAGGAGCAGTTCTTC
NA	TRBV6-5	NA	TRBJ1-1	CASSYSLLRNTEAFF	TGTGCCAGCAGTTACTCTCTCCTGAGGAACACTGAAGCTTTCTTT
NA	TRBV10-3	NA	TRBJ2-1	CAISEPAGDLGEQFF	TGTGCCATCAGTGAGCCCGCCGGGGATTTAGGTGAGCAGTTCTTC
NA	TRBV20-1	NA	TRBJ2-5	CSAKFVQETQYF	TGCAGTGCTAAGTTTGTTCAAGAGACCCAGTACTTC
NA	TRBV4-1	TRBD2	TRBJ2-1	CASSQDLQRGDSYNEQFF	TGCGCCAGCAGCCAAGATCTGCAGCGGGGCGACTCCTACAATGAGCAGTTCTTC
NA	TRBV10-3	NA	TRBJ2-6	CAINPGPLGGANVLTF	TGTGCCATCAATCCTGGGCCGCTTGGGGGGGCCAACGTCCTGACTTTC
NA	TRBV4-1	TRBD2	TRBJ2-1	CASSPETSGTGGQFF	TGCGCCAGCAGCCCCGAGACTAGCGGGACGGGAGGGCAGTTCTTC
once	TRBV14	NA	TRBJ1-2	CASSQETSPGGYGYTF	TGTGCCAGCAGCCAAGAAACCAGCCCGGGGGGCTATGGCTACACCTTC
few	TRBV5-1	NA	TRBJ2-7	CASSPPTRSSYEQYF	TGCGCCAGCAGCCCTCCTACTAGGAGCTCCTACGAGCAGTACTTC
NA	TRBV29-1	NA	TRBJ2-7	CSGRDLSYEQYF	TGCAGCGGCCGGGACCTCTCCTACGAGCAGTACTTC
few	TRBV5-1	NA	TRBJ2-3	CASSLDVVRGGTDTQYF	TGCGCCAGCAGCTTGGACGTAGTAAGGGGAGGCACAGATACGCAGTATTTT
few	TRBV6-6	TRBD2	TRBJ2-1	CASTSEAYNEQFF	TGTGCCAGTACTAGCGAGGCCTACAATGAGCAGTTCTTC
NA	TRBV7-2	TRBD1	TRBJ1-2	CASSLDGTGGSVYTF	TGTGCCAGCAGCTTAGATGGGACAGGGGGCAGCGTCTACACCTTC
NA	TRBV20-1	TRBD1	TRBJ1-2	CSATGQGGYGYTF	TGCAGTGCTACAGGACAGGGGGGCTATGGCTACACCTTC
NA	TRBV20-1	NA	TRBJ2-7	CSARPKGSGLYYEQYF	TGCAGTGCTAGGCCCAAGGGTAGCGGACTTTACTACGAGCAGTACTTC
few	TRBV20-1	NA	TRBJ2-7	CSARVGDYEQYF	TGCAGTGCTAGAGTTGGCGACTACGAGCAGTACTTC
NA	TRBV25-1	NA	TRBJ1-1	CASSDPLRGRAFF	TGTGCCAGCAGTGATCCTCTCAGGGGAAGAGCTTTCTTT
NA	TRBV27	TRBD1	TRBJ1-2	CARDDRENYGYTF	TGTGCCAGAGACGACAGGGAGAACTATGGCTACACCTTC
NA	TRBV24-1	TRBD1	TRBJ2-1	CATSDPGTVSEQFF	TGTGCCACCAGTGACCCTGGGACAGTAAGTGAGCAGTTCTTC
NA	TRBV5-6	NA	TRBJ2-7	CASDSLMAEYDEQYF	TGTGCCAGCGACAGCTTAATGGCCGAGTACGACGAGCAGTACTTC
few	TRBV5-4	NA	TRBJ1-2	CASSLRGAYGYTF	TGTGCCAGCAGCCTTAGGGGGGCTTATGGCTACACCTTC
NA	TRBV15	NA	TRBJ2-7	CATSREFYYEQYF	TGTGCCACCAGCAGAGAGTTTTACTACGAGCAGTACTTC
NA	TRBV18	TRBD2	TRBJ2-7	CASSRGLAEGYEQYF	TGTGCCAGCTCACGGGGACTAGCGGAGGGCTACGAGCAGTACTTC
once	TRBV29-1	NA	TRBJ2-7	CSVLTGFDEQYF	TGCAGCGTCCTGACAGGTTTTGACGAGCAGTACTTC
NA	TRBV6-2/TRBV6-3	TRBD2	TRBJ2-1	CASRVTLAGDAYNEQFF	TGTGCCAGCAGGGTCACCTTAGCGGGAGACGCTTACAATGAGCAGTTCTTC
NA	TRBV12-5	TRBD2	TRBJ2-3	CASGLATLAGAQYF	TGTGCTAGTGGTTTGGCCACGCTAGCGGGCGCGCAGTATTTT
NA	TRBV20-1	NA	TRBJ1-5	CSARRSQGQPQHF	TGCAGTGCTAGACGCAGCCAGGGTCAGCCCCAGCATTTT
NA	TRBV12-3/TRBV12-4	TRBD2	TRBJ2-7	CASGLAGTKSSYEQYF	TGTGCCAGCGGGCTAGCGGGCACAAAAAGCTCCTACGAGCAGTACTTC
NA	TRBV27	NA	TRBJ2-5	CASSRLEVMSETQYF	TGTGCCAGCAGCCGATTAGAGGTGATGTCCGAGACCCAGTACTTC
NA	TRBV3-1	NA	TRBJ1-5	CASSQDLNQPQHF	TGTGCCAGCAGCCAGGATCTCAATCAGCCCCAGCATTTT
NA	TRBV7-6	TRBD2	TRBJ2-1	CASSLFGTCGREDEQFF	TGTGCCAGCAGCCTCTTTGGGACTTGCGGGAGGGAGGATGAGCAGTTCTTC
NA	TRBV5-1	NA	TRBJ2-1	CASSPVGLVYNEQFF	TGCGCCAGCAGCCCGGTGGGACTGGTATACAATGAGCAGTTCTTC
few	TRBV29-1	TRBD2	TRBJ2-5	CSVGLAGVGETQYF	TGCAGCGTTGGACTAGCGGGGGTAGGGGAGACCCAGTACTTC
NA	TRBV20-1	NA	TRBJ2-3	CSASALLLARTDTQYF	TGCAGTGCTAGTGCATTACTCTTAGCACGCACAGATACGCAGTATTTT
NA	TRBV20-1	NA	TRBJ2-1	CSALDSYAQEQFF	TGCAGTGCTCTGGACTCTTATGCCCAGGAGCAGTTCTTC
NA	TRBV20-1	TRBD1	TRBJ2-4	CSARDRTGGNLYGQYF	TGCAGTGCTAGAGACCGGACAGGGGGCAATCTCTACGGGCAGTACTTC
NA	TRBV29-1	NA	TRBJ1-1	CSVEDRTGSTEAFF	TGCAGCGTTGAAGATAGAACAGGGAGCACTGAAGCTTTCTTT
few	TRBV14	NA	TRBJ2-7	CASSQWREQYF	TGTGCCAGCAGCCAATGGAGAGAGCAGTACTTC
NA	TRBV5-1	NA	TRBJ2-7	CASSLAMADIYEQYF	TGCGCCAGCAGCTTGGCAATGGCGGATATATACGAGCAGTACTTC
few	TRBV5-1	NA	TRBJ2-1	CASSLGDNEQFF	TGCGCCAGCAGCTTGGGGGACAATGAGCAGTTCTTC
NA	TRBV18	NA	TRBJ2-5	CASSPSRRGKETQYF	TGTGCCAGCTCACCCAGTCGAAGGGGAAAAGAGACCCAGTACTTC
few	TRBV14	NA	TRBJ2-7	CASSLLASPAYEQYF	TGTGCCAGCAGCCTTCTAGCCAGCCCGGCCTACGAGCAGTACTTC
NA	TRBV3-1	NA	TRBJ2-7	CASSQSGRGTYEQYF	TGTGCCAGCAGCCAATCAGGGAGGGGGACCTACGAGCAGTACTTC
few	TRBV4-1	NA	TRBJ2-1	CASSQAGPGDEQFF	TGCGCCAGCAGCCAGGCCGGGCCGGGGGATGAGCAGTTCTTC
NA	TRBV7-9	NA	TRBJ2-7	CASSLMPGQSYEQYF	TGTGCCAGCAGCCTCATGCCGGGACAATCCTACGAGCAGTACTTC
few	TRBV6-6	NA	TRBJ2-5	CASIEADTSRETQYF	TGTGCCAGCATAGAGGCGGACACCTCCCGGGAGACCCAGTACTTC
NA	TRBV20-1	TRBD2	TRBJ2-7	CSARGLAGVTYEQYF	TGCAGTGCTAGGGGACTAGCGGGAGTAACCTACGAGCAGTACTTC
few	TRBV28	NA	TRBJ2-5	CASSLDAGPRETQYF	TGTGCCAGCAGTTTAGACGCAGGGCCGAGGGAGACCCAGTACTTC
NA	TRBV4-1	NA	TRBJ1-2	CASSQVGQTGGYTF	TGCGCCAGCAGCCAAGTAGGGCAGACTGGTGGCTACACCTTC